This TCR beta chain was documented in a study of regulatory T cells in long-lasting Graves disease. CDR1 MNHEY and CDR2 SVGEGT come from the germline V gene. V lost 2 bases to trimming and J lost 4 bases, with 5 bases between them. This CDR3 comprises 12 residues. Time point in this sample: persistent/refractory GD, antithyroid drugs over 5 years with positive TRAb. Extracted RNA from PBMCs served as the source of the TCR library. Building of the TCR beta libraries involved iRepertoire HTBI primers and Arm-PCR of CDR3 regions. TCRdb re-called the multiplex PCR reads through MiXCR, storing one row per CDR3 protein. This sample has about 470,000 distinct CDR3 sequences, with roughly 20% found just once. There are many counts of this clonotype.

This TCR was recovered from a female donor with Graves disease. The input for sequencing was peripheral blood mononuclear cells (PBMCs), taken when the disease was refractory, from a patient treated with antithyroid drugs. This chain uses TRBV6-2 or TRBV6-3 with TRBJ2-5; unclear D gene. CDR3 in DNA: TGTGCCAGCAGTTACACCGGAGAGACCCAGTACTTC. The encoded protein is CASSYTGETQYF.